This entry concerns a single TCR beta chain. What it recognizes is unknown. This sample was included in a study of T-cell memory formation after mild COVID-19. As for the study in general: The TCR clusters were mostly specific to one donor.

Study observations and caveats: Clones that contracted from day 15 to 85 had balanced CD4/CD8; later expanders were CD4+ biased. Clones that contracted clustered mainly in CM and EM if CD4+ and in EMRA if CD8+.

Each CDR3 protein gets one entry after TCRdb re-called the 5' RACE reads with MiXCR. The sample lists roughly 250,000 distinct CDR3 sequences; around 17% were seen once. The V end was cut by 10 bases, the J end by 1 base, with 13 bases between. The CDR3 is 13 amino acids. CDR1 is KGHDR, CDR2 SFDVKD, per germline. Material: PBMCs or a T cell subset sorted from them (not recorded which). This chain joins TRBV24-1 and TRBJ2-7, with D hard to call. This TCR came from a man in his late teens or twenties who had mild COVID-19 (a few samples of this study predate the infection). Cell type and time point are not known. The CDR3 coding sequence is TGTGCCACTAAGTCTACAGTTTCCTACGAGCAGTACTTC. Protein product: CATKSTVSYEQYF.